What follows is one TCR beta chain and its context. Its target is not known. This specimen comes from a study of cytomegalovirus exposure and HLA in healthy donors. Everyone who donated was a healthy bone marrow donor. CDR1 MDHEN and CDR2 SYDVKM come from the germline V gene. This CDR3 is built from 18 residues. With V trimmed by 4 bases and J by 2 bases, 12 bases remained unmatched. PCR involved 60 Vbeta and 13 Jbeta primers. Some clones are missing from TCRdb's copy, which holds only in-frame ones; the method was immunoSEQ multiplex PCR. This sample has 170,000 or so clones, with roughly 80% found just once. Study-level findings and limits: HLA allele associations emerged for some 16,000 TCR beta sequences in a later analysis, at 0.05 false discovery rate. Clonal expansion, a later analysis showed, was greater in HLA-associated TCR beta chains than in equally common others.

The source material was PBMCs. The TCR comes from a woman aged 25 to 45 in good health and CMV-seronegative. The genes are TRBV28 and TRBJ1-2, with 11 bases fitting TRBD1. For the CDR3, the DNA is TGTGCCAGCAGTTCATCCGGGACAGGGGGAGTCCGGAACTATGGCTACACCTTC. It specifies CASSSSGTGGVRNYGYTF.